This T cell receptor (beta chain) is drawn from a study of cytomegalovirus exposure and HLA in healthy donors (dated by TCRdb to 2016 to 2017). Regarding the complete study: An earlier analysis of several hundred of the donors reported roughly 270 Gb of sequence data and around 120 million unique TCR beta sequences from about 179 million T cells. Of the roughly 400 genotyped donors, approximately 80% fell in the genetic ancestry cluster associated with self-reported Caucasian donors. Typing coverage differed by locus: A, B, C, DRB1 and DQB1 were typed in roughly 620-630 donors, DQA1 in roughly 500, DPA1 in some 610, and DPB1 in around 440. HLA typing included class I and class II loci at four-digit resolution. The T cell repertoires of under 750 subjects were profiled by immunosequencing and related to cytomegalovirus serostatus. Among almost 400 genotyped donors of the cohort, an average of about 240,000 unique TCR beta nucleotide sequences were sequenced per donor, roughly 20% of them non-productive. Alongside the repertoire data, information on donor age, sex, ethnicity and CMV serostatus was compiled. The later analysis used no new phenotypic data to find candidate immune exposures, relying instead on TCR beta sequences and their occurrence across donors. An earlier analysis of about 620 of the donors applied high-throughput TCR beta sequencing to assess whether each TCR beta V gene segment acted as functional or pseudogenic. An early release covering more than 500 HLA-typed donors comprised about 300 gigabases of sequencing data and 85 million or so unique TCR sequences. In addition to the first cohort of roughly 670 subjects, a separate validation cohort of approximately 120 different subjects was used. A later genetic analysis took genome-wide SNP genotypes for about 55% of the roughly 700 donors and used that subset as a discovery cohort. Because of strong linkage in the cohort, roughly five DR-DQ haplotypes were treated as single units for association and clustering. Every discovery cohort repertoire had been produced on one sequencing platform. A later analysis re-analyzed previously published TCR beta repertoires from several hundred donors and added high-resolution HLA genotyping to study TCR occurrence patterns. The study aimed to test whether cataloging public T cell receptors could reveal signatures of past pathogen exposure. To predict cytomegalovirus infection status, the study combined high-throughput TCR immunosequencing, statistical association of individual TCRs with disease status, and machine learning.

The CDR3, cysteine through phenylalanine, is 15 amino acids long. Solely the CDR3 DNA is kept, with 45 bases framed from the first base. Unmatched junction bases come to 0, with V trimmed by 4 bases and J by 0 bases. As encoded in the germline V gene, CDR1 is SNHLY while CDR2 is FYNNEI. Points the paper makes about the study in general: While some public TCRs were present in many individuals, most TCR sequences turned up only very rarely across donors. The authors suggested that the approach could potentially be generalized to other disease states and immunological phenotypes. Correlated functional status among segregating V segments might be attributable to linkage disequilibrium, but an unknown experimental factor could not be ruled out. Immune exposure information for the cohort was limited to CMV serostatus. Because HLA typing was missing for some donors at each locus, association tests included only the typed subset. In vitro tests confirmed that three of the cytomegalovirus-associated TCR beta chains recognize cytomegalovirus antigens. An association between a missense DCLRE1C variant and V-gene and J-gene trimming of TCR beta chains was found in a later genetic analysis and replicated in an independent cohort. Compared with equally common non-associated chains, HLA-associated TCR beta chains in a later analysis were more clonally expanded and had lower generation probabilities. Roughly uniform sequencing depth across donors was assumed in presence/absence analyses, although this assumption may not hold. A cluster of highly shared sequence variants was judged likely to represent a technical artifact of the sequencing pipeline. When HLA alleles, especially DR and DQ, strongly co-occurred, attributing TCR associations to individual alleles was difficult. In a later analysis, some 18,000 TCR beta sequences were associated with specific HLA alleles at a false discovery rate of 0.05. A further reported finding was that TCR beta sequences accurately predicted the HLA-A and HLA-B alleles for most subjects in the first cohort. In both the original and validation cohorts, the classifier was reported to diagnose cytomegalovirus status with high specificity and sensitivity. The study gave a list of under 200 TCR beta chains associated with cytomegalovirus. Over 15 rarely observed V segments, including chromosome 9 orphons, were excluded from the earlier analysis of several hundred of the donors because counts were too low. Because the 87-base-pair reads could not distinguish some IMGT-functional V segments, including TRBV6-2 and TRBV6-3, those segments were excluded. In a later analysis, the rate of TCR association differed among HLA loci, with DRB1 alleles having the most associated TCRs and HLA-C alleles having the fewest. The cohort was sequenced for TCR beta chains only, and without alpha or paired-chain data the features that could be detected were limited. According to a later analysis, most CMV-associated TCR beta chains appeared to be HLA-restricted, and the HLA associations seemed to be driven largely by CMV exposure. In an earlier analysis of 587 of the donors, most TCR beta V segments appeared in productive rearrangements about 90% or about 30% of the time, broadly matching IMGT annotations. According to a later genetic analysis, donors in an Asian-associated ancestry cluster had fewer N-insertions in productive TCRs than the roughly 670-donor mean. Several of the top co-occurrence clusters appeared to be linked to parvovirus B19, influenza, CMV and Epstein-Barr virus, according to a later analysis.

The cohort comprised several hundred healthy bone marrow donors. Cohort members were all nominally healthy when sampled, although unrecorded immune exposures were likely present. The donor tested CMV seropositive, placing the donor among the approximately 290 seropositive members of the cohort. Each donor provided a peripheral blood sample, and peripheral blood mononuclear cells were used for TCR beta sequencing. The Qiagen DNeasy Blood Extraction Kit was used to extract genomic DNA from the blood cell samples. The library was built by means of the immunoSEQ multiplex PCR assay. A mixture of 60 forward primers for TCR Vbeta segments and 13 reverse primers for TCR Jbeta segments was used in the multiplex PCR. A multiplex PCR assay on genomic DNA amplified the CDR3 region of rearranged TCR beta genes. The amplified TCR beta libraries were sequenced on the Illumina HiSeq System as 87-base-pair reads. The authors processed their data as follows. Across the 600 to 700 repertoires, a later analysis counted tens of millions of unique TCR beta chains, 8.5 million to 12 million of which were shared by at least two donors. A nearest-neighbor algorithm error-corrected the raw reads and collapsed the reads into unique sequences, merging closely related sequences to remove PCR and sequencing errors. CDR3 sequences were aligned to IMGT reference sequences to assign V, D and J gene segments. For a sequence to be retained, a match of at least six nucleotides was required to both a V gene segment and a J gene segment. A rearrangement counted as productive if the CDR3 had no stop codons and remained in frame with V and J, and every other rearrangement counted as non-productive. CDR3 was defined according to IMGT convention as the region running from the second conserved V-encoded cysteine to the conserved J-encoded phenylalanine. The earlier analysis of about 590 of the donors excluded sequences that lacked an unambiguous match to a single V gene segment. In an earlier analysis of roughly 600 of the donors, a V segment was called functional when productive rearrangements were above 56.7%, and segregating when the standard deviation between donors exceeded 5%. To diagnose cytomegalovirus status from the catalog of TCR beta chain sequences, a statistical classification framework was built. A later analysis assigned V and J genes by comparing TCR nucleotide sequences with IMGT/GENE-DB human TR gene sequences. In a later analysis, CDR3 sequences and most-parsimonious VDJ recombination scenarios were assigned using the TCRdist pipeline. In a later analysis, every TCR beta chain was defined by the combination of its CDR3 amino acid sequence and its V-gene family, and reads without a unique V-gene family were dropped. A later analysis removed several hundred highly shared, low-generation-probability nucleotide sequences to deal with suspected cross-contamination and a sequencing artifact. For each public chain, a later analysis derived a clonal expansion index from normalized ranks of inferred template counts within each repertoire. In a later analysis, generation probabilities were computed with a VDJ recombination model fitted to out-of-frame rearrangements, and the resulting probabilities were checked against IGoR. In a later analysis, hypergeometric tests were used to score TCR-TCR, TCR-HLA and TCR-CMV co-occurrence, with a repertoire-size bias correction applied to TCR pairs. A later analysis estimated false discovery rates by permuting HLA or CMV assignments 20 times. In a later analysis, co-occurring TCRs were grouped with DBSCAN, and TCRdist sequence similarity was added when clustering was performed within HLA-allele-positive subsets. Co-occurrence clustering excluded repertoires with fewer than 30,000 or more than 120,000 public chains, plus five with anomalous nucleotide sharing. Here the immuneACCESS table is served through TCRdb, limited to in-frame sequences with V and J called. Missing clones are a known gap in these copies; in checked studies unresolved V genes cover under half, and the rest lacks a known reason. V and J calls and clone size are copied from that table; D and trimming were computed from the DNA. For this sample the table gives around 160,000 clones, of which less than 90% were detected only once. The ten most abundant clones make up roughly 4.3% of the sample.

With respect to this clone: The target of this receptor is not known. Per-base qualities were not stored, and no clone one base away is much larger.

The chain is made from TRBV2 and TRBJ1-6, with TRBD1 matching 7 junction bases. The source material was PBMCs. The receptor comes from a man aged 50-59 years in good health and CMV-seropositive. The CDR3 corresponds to CASSAGGSYNSPLHF. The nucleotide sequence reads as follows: TGTGCCAGCAGTGCAGGGGGCTCCTATAATTCACCCCTCCACTTT.